The rows below give T cell receptor beta chains drawn from one sample of a study of cytomegalovirus exposure and HLA in healthy donors. Sequenced by immunoSEQ multiplex PCR; TCRdb stores in-frame clones only, minus some. The sample holds 80,000 to 95,000 clones, over 60% seen once. Sequenced input: PBMCs. The receptors stem from a female donor in good health and CMV-seronegative. Each CDR3 is given with its conserved first and last residue. Fields, in order: D gene, J gene, V gene, clone size, CDR3 DNA, CDR3 protein. D genes are given only for firm matches. Size tells how often a clone was seen (once, few, many) or the class of an expanded clone, and some rows leave it out.

d_call: TRBD1; j_call: TRBJ1-1; v_call: TRBV5-4; clone_size: .; cdr3_nt: TGTGCCAGCAGCTTGGTAAGGGGGCTAGAGAACACTGAAGCTTTCTTT; cdr3_aa: CASSLVRGLENTEAFF
d_call: TRBD2; j_call: TRBJ2-7; v_call: TRBV14; clone_size: .; cdr3_nt: TGTGCCAGCAGCCAAGGCCCGCGGGGGGGCCGGTACGAGCAGTACTTC; cdr3_aa: CASSQGPRGGRYEQYF
d_call: TRBD2; j_call: TRBJ2-1; v_call: TRBV4-1; clone_size: .; cdr3_nt: TGCGCCAGCAGCCTTTGGCTAGCGGGAGGGTCCTACAATGAGCAGTTCTTC; cdr3_aa: CASSLWLAGGSYNEQFF
d_call: .; j_call: TRBJ2-5; v_call: TRBV5-1; clone_size: .; cdr3_nt: TGCGCCAGCAGCTTGGGTCTCCCAGGGGAGACCCAGTACTTC; cdr3_aa: CASSLGLPGETQYF
d_call: .; j_call: TRBJ1-1; v_call: TRBV6-5; clone_size: .; cdr3_nt: TGTGCCAGCAGTCGCCCGGGTACGGTCAACACTGAAGCTTTCTTT; cdr3_aa: CASSRPGTVNTEAFF
d_call: TRBD2; j_call: TRBJ2-1; v_call: TRBV7-3; clone_size: .; cdr3_nt: TGTGCCAGCAGCCTATTTCCGGGACTAGCGTCCAATGAGCAGTTCTTC; cdr3_aa: CASSLFPGLASNEQFF
d_call: .; j_call: TRBJ2-7; v_call: TRBV28; clone_size: .; cdr3_nt: TGTGCCAGCGCGATCGGGAGCTACGAGCAGTACTTC; cdr3_aa: CASAIGSYEQYF
d_call: TRBD1; j_call: TRBJ1-5; v_call: TRBV4-2; clone_size: .; cdr3_nt: TGTGCCAGCAGCCAAGAGGCAGGGGGGAGCAATCAGCCCCAGCATTTT; cdr3_aa: CASSQEAGGSNQPQHF
d_call: .; j_call: TRBJ1-1; v_call: TRBV6-1; clone_size: medium-sized; cdr3_nt: TGTGCCAGCAACGCCAGGGTTAACACTGAAGCTTTCTTT; cdr3_aa: CASNARVNTEAFF
d_call: .; j_call: TRBJ2-2; v_call: TRBV19; clone_size: .; cdr3_nt: TGTGCCAGTAGTATTGTTCCTTTAGTGGTCGGGGAGCTGTTTTTT; cdr3_aa: CASSIVPLVVGELFF
d_call: .; j_call: TRBJ1-6; v_call: TRBV7-8; clone_size: .; cdr3_nt: TGTGCCAGCAGGCCAAGGGCAGGGGCGAATTCACCCCTCCACTTT; cdr3_aa: CASRPRAGANSPLHF
d_call: TRBD2; j_call: TRBJ2-1; v_call: TRBV6-5; clone_size: .; cdr3_nt: TGTGCCAGCAGCCAGCAGGGCGGGAGAACGTTCTTC; cdr3_aa: CASSQQGGRTFF
d_call: TRBD1; j_call: TRBJ1-4; v_call: TRBV5-4; clone_size: .; cdr3_nt: TGTGCCAGCAGCCGTACAGGGGTAGCTAATGAAAAACTGTTTTTT; cdr3_aa: CASSRTGVANEKLFF
d_call: .; j_call: TRBJ2-7; v_call: TRBV19; clone_size: few; cdr3_nt: TGTGCCAGTAGTAACCCAGGGGCCTACGAGCAGTACTTC; cdr3_aa: CASSNPGAYEQYF
d_call: .; j_call: TRBJ1-5; v_call: TRBV10-3; clone_size: .; cdr3_nt: TGTGCCATCAGTGCGACAGGTCAATATAGCAATCAGCCCCAGCATTTT; cdr3_aa: CAISATGQYSNQPQHF
d_call: .; j_call: TRBJ1-5; v_call: TRBV19; clone_size: .; cdr3_nt: TGTGCCAGTACCAGGGATTGGCAGCCCCAGCATTTT; cdr3_aa: CASTRDWQPQHF
d_call: .; j_call: TRBJ1-1; v_call: TRBV7-8; clone_size: .; cdr3_nt: TGTGCCAGCAGCTTATCTGTGGGGGCTTGGGCTTTCTTT; cdr3_aa: CASSLSVGAWAFF
d_call: .; j_call: TRBJ2-3; v_call: TRBV15; clone_size: .; cdr3_nt: TGTGCCACCAGCAGAGGGCCGGCTAGCGGCACAGATACGCAGTATTTT; cdr3_aa: CATSRGPASGTDTQYF
d_call: TRBD1; j_call: TRBJ1-5; v_call: TRBV19; clone_size: few; cdr3_nt: TGTGCAGCATCTTCCGGGACAGCACCCAATCAGCCCCAGCATTTT; cdr3_aa: CAASSGTAPNQPQHF
d_call: .; j_call: TRBJ2-1; v_call: TRBV9; clone_size: few; cdr3_nt: TGTGCCAGCAGCTCAAGTTCAGGGAATGAGCAGTTCTTC; cdr3_aa: CASSSSSGNEQFF
d_call: .; j_call: TRBJ1-1; v_call: TRBV7-3; clone_size: once; cdr3_nt: TGTGCCAGCAGCCCTACAGGGACCCAAAGGAACACTGAAGCTTTCTTT; cdr3_aa: CASSPTGTQRNTEAFF